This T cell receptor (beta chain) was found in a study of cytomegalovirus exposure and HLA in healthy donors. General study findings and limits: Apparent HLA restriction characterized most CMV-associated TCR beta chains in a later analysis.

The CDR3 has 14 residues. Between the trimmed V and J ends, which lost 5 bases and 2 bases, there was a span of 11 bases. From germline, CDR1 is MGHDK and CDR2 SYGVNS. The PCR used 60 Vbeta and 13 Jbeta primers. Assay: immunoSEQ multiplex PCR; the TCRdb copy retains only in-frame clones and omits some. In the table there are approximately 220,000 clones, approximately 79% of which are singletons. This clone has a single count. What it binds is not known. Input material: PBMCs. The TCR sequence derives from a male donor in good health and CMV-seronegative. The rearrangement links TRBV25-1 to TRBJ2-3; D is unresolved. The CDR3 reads CASSSWQITDTQYF. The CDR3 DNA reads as TGTGCCAGCAGTTCATGGCAGATCACAGATACGCAGTATTTT.